Below, 30 T cell receptor beta chains from the same sample are listed, as sequenced in a study of blood T cell repertoires in COVID-19. Only in-frame clones appear in the TCRdb table, and some are missing; sequencing was by immunoSEQ multiplex PCR. The data hold tens of thousands of clones, with 82% observed a single time. Sequenced material: peripheral blood. These receptor sequences come from a human donor in a cohort sampled during active COVID-19.

This clone has only one observation. The chain carries TRBV6-5 and TRBJ1-3; a possible D gene is TRBD1 (5 bases). Germline V lookup: CDR1 MNHEY, CDR2 SVGAGI. CDR3 length equals 13 residues. The V gene lost 7 bases and the J gene lost 7 bases, with 14 bases spanning the gap. CDR3 DNA sequence: TGTGCCAGCACACTCCCGGGGGTTAACACCATATATTTT. Translating it yields CASTLPGVNTIYF.

This clone has a single count. Here the CDR3 reads CASSLLDQRGGEQYF. CDR3 in DNA: TGTGCCAGCAGTTTATTGGATCAGAGAGGCGGCGAGCAGTACTTC. The J gene is TRBJ2-7, the V gene TRBV28; D is undetermined. Germline V gene data show CDR1 as MDHEN and CDR2 as SYDVKM. V lost 1 base, J lost 6 bases, and 16 bases lay in between. There are 15 residues in the CDR3.

The V and J genes are TRBV6-2 or TRBV6-3 and TRBJ1-2, with D tentatively TRBD1 (6 bases). Trimming pared 6 bases from V and 3 bases from J, leaving 20 bases between. Germline V gene data show CDR1 as MNHEY and CDR2 as SVGEGT. CDR3 length: 16 residues. CDR3 sequence reads: CASSLTYGQTHYGYTF. CDR3 coding DNA: TGTGCCAGCAGCCTTACCTATGGACAGACCCACTATGGCTACACCTTC.

The chain recombines TRBV6-4 with TRBJ2-3; D is perhaps TRBD2 (5 bases). The CDR3 runs to 15 residues. Germline loops: CDR1 MRHNA, CDR2 SNTAGT. Trimming removed 3 bases from V and 1 base from J, with 11 bases in between. The CDR3 reads CASSEGEGGTDTQYF. CDR3 DNA: TGTGCCAGCAGTGAAGGTGAGGGCGGCACAGATACGCAGTATTTT.

This clone was seen a handful of times. The rearrangement uses TRBV5-1 and TRBJ2-3; 11 positions match TRBD2. V trimming: 4 bases; J trimming: 2 bases; junction bases outside the gene matches: 3. This CDR3 is 15 amino acids long. Per the germline V gene, CDR1 is SGHRS and CDR2 is YFSETQ. CDR3 region: CASSTGLAVTDTQYF. The CDR3 DNA sequence: TGCGCCAGCAGCACGGGACTAGCGGTCACAGATACGCAGTATTTT.

With regard to this clone: Other DNA sequences within the sample encode an identical CDR3. The gene calls are TRBV5-4 and TRBJ2-5; 9 bases are a match to TRBD2. The CDR3 runs to 15 residues. The trim removed 2 bases at V and 2 bases at J, leaving 4 bases unmatched. Germline CDR1 and CDR2: SGHNT and YYREEE (reference sequence). The CDR3 here is CASSLAGGLQETQYF. The CDR3 DNA sequence: TGTGCCAGCAGCTTAGCGGGGGGCCTTCAAGAGACCCAGTACTTC.

On this clone: One end of the junction varies from germline; a read error may be responsible. V and J are TRBV18 and TRBJ1-5; 7 nucleotides match TRBD1. The germline V gene encodes CDR1 KGHSH and CDR2 LQKENI. CDR3 length: 15 amino acids. In DNA form, the CDR3 reads TGTGCCAGCTCGCCACAGACAGGGCGGAATCAGCCCCAGCATTTT. Translation: CASSPQTGRNQPQHF.

This clone was seen only once. The V call is TRBV5-1, the J call TRBJ2-5, with a weak D call TRBD1 (6 bases). Germline loops: CDR1 SGHRS, CDR2 YFSETQ. The CDR3 covers 14 residues. Trimming stripped 3 bases from V and 2 bases from J, with 11 bases between. The CDR3 DNA reads TGCGCCAGCAGCTCGGACAGTCCTCAAGAGACCCAGTACTTC. It is translated as CASSSDSPQETQYF.

The chain is built from TRBV5-6 and TRBJ1-6; TRBD1 matches 8 bases. Germline V gene sequence: CDR1 SGHDT, CDR2 YYEEEE. CDR3 length: 15 amino acids. After removal of 2 bases from V and 3 bases from J, the junction contained 1 base not matched to a gene. Here the CDR3 reads CASSLGQGYNSPLHF. The CDR3 DNA is TGTGCCAGCAGCTTAGGACAGGGCTATAATTCACCCCTCCACTTT.

This chain's CDR3 is CSVVGERRRREAFF. Here the CDR3 DNA reads TGCAGCGTTGTGGGTGAGAGGAGAAGAAGGGAAGCTTTCTTT. The chain has TRBV29-1 and TRBJ1-1; D is uncertain. Trimming took 4 bases from V and 8 from J, leaving 20 bases between them. Per the germline V gene, CDR1 is SQVTM and CDR2 is ANQGSEA. CDR3 length equals 14 residues.

The rearrangement uses TRBV18 and TRBJ1-5; D possibly corresponds to TRBD1 (6 bases). The CDR3 covers 16 residues. V lost 2 bases and J lost 1, with 12 bases in between. CDR1 is KGHSH and CDR2 is LQKENI in the germline V gene. In DNA form, the CDR3 reads TGTGCCAGCTCACCAGGAACAGGGTTGAGCAATCAGCCCCAGCATTTT. This translates into CASSPGTGLSNQPQHF.

This chain connects TRBV21-1 to TRBJ1-2. TRBV21-1 is labeled a pseudogene. The CDR3 has 15 residues. The CDR3 DNA reads TGTGCCAGCAGCAAACTACGGGGGAGCAACTATGGCTACACCTTC. Encoded protein: CASSKLRGSNYGYTF.

The chain recombines TRBV11-2 with TRBJ1-1; tentatively, D is TRBD1 (5 bases). V was trimmed by 2 bases and J by 4 bases, leaving 14 bases between them. The CDR3 has 15 amino acids. Germline CDR1 SGHAT, CDR2 FQNNGV. The DNA of the CDR3 is TGTGCCAGCAGCTTAAGGGGTACGTACGGCACTGAAGCTTTCTTT. Its protein product is CASSLRGTYGTEAFF.

This clone was seen a handful of times. V and J are TRBV11-3 and TRBJ2-7; 7 nucleotides line up with TRBD1. CDR1 and CDR2 (germline): SGHNT, YENEEA. The CDR3 length is 13 residues. V was pared by 5 bases and J by 4 bases, with 5 bases of the junction left unmatched. The CDR3, as DNA: TGTGCCAGCAGCCTTGAGGGGGCATACGAGCAGTACTTC. Translated: CASSLEGAYEQYF.

The CDR3 region is CASRRRPGQGYGQFF. The CDR3 region has the DNA TGTGCCAGCAGACGAAGACCGGGACAGGGATATGGGCAGTTCTTC. The V call is TRBV6-5, the J call TRBJ2-1; 9 bases map to TRBD1. V was pared by 6 bases and J by 12 bases, with 15 bases of the junction left unmatched. Germline V gene data show CDR1 as MNHEY and CDR2 as SVGAGI. This CDR3 has 15 amino acids.

This chain uses TRBV7-3 with TRBJ2-1; TRBD1 is a possible D gene (6 bases). The V gene's germline CDR1 is SGHTA and CDR2 FQGTGA. The CDR3 is 15 residues long. Trimming took off 5 bases at V and 0 bases at J, with 11 bases between the two ends. The CDR3 region is CASSPGHNSYNEQFF. The CDR3 DNA reads TGTGCCAGCAGCCCGGGACACAACTCCTACAATGAGCAGTTCTTC. Together with reference TRBV7-3 and TRBJ2-1, the CDR3 gives the full variable domain: GAGVSQTPSNKVTEKGKYVELRCDPISGHTALYWYRQSLGQGPEFLIYFQGTGAADDSGLPNDRFFAVRPEGSVSTLKIQRTERGDSAVYLCASSPGHNSYNEQFFGPGTRLTVL.

In this sample, this clone turned up a few times. The V and J genes are TRBV18 and TRBJ1-5, with 7 bases matching TRBD1. The CDR3 runs 13 residues. The germline V gene has CDR1 KGHSH and CDR2 LQKENI. The CDR3 reads CATQQGLGQPQHF. Written as DNA, the CDR3 is TGTGCGACACAACAGGGGCTCGGTCAGCCCCAGCATTTT.

The chain employs TRBV5-6 and TRBJ1-2, with TRBD1 as a possible D gene (6 bases). This CDR3 contains 15 residues. V lost 3 bases and J lost 6, with 18 bases in between. Germline V gives CDR1 SGHDT, CDR2 YYEEEE. CDR3 sequence: CASSYRERGFHGYTF. CDR3 in DNA: TGTGCCAGCAGCTACAGGGAGAGGGGCTTTCATGGCTACACCTTC.

This chain links TRBV18 with TRBJ2-3, with TRBD1 identical over 8 bases. V trimming: 3 bases; J trimming: 10 bases; junction bases outside the gene matches: 3. The CDR3 covers 12 residues. The germline V gene encodes CDR1 KGHSH and CDR2 LQKENI. The CDR3 protein is CASSPAGGAQYF. The CDR3 DNA follows: TGTGCCAGCTCACCTGCAGGGGGCGCGCAGTATTTT.

This rearrangement joins TRBV18 to TRBJ1-4; D gene unclear. The germline V gene encodes CDR1 KGHSH and CDR2 LQKENI. The CDR3 has 15 residues. V was trimmed by 0 bases and J by 8 bases, leaving 13 bases between them. The CDR3 nucleotides read TGTGCCAGCTCACCACCGAGCAGGTCGGGGGAAAAACTGTTTTTT. Amino acid sequence: CASSPPSRSGEKLFF.

The V call is TRBV6-6, the J call TRBJ2-7, with D possibly TRBD2 on 5 matching bases. Trimming removed 0 bases at V and 3 bases at J, with 9 bases between. Germline CDR1 reads MNHNY; CDR2 reads SVGAGI (reference sequence). The CDR3 loop spans 14 amino acids. CDR3 sequence: CASSYSRGIYEQYF. The DNA for the CDR3 is TGTGCCAGCAGTTACTCCCGAGGGATCTACGAGCAGTACTTC.

The chain is built from TRBV15 and TRBJ2-1, with 9 nucleotides matching TRBD2. Germline V gives CDR1 LNHNV, CDR2 YYDKDF (reference sequence). This CDR3 contains 16 residues. After removal of 2 bases from V and 8 bases from J, the junction contained 10 bases not matched to a gene. This chain's CDR3 is CATSRLAGGRRYEQFF. CDR3 nucleotides: TGTGCCACCAGCAGATTGGCGGGGGGGCGTAGGTATGAGCAGTTCTTC. The variable domain in full, completed from reference TRBV15 and TRBJ2-1, reads DAMVIQNPRYQVTQFGKPVTLSCSQTLNHNVMYWYQQKSSQAPKLLFHYYDKDFNNEADTPDNFQSRRPNTSFCFLDIRSPGLGDTAMYLCATSRLAGGRRYEQFFGPGTRLTVL.

This clone has just one count. J is TRBJ1-4 and V is TRBV11-2; possible D gene TRBD1, 6 bases. V was clipped by 7 bases and J by 7 bases, with 22 bases between them. This CDR3 contains 16 residues. Per the germline V gene, CDR1 is SGHAT and CDR2 is FQNNGV. The CDR3 loop is CASTTRTAFLSEKLFF. The CDR3 coding sequence is TGTGCCAGCACCACCCGGACAGCCTTTCTTTCTGAAAAACTGTTTTTT.

The chain couples TRBV29-1 to TRBJ1-3, with TRBD1 matching 9 bases. Per germline, CDR1 SQVTM and CDR2 ANQGSEA. Trimming took 5 bases from V and 2 from J; bases not matched to a gene: 1. CDR3 length equals 13 residues. CDR3 loop: CSVRQGAGNTIYF. The CDR3 DNA reads as TGCAGCGTTCGACAGGGGGCTGGAAACACCATATATTTT.

The rearrangement uses TRBV5-6 and TRBJ1-5, with D maybe TRBD1 (5 bases). The V end lost 3 bases, the J end lost 9 bases, and 16 bases lay between the germline ends. This CDR3 region has 14 residues. The germline V gene has CDR1 SGHDT and CDR2 YYEEEE. The CDR3 here is CASSSSPGRLPQHF. The CDR3, as DNA: TGTGCCAGCAGCTCGTCCCCAGGGCGGCTGCCCCAGCATTTT.

The CDR3 DNA reads as TGTGCCAGCAGCTTATTGCAGGGCGTACGGGAGACCCAGTACTTC. Protein: CASSLLQGVRETQYF. The chain joins TRBV5-5 to TRBJ2-5; tentative D call: TRBD1 (5 bases). Germline V CDR1 and CDR2: SGHKS, YYEKEE (reference sequence). The CDR3 is 15 residues long. V lost 2 bases, J lost 5 bases, and 16 bases lay in between.

The chain links TRBV3-1 (or the pseudogene TRBV3-2) to TRBJ2-3; 8 bases are shared with TRBD2. The CDR3 is 15 residues long. The V segment lost 5 bases and the J segment 5 bases; nucleotides outside the gene matches: 9. Germline V lookup: CDR1 LGHDT, CDR2 YNNKEL (reference sequence). The CDR3 DNA sequence: TGTGCCAGCAGCTCCTCGGGACTAGAGGGAGATACGCAGTATTTT. Translated, it gives CASSSSGLEGDTQYF.

The chain employs TRBV29-1 and TRBJ2-5; TRBD2 aligns across 10 bases. The CDR3 totals 15 residues. Germline trimming cut 6 bases from V and 2 bases from J; bases unmatched to any gene: 9. Germline-derived CDR1 and CDR2 are SQVTM and ANQGSEA. The CDR3 loop is CSVRPSGGSQETQYF. DNA for the CDR3: TGCAGCGTCAGGCCTAGCGGGGGTTCTCAAGAGACCCAGTACTTC. Full variable domain (missing parts from reference TRBV29-1 and TRBJ2-5): SAVISQKPSRDICQRGTSLTIQCQVDSQVTMMFWYRQQPGQSLTLIATANQGSEATYESGFVIDKFPISRPNLTFSTLTVSNMSPEDSSIYLCSVRPSGGSQETQYFGPGTRLLVL.

This clone appeared a single time. This CDR3 is CASSQGRTGSPLHF. CDR3 DNA sequence: TGTGCCAGCAGCCAAGGTCGGACAGGATCACCCCTCCACTTT. The chain couples TRBV3-1 (or the pseudogene TRBV3-2) to TRBJ1-6; 7 bases are shared with TRBD1. The V gene's germline CDR1 is LGHDT and CDR2 YNNKEL (reference sequence). J was trimmed by 10 bases and V by 1 base; bases with no gene match: 4. The CDR3 has 14 amino acids.

The rearrangement joins TRBV6-5 to TRBJ1-2, with 9 bases aligning to TRBD1. Germline CDR1 is MNHEY and CDR2 is SVGAGI. Trimming removed 9 bases from V and 0 bases from J; junction bases left unmatched: 2. CDR3 size: 13 residues. The CDR3 region is CASWTGANYGYTF. Here the CDR3 DNA reads TGTGCCAGTTGGACAGGGGCTAACTATGGCTACACCTTC.